This record covers a single TCR beta chain. What it binds is unknown. Terminally differentiated effector memory CD45RA+ cells were excluded from the naive CD8 cells, which were CD45RO-negative and positively selected for CCR7. V was cut by 4 bases and J by 5 bases, with 12 bases left in between. The germline V gene encodes CDR1 SGHDT and CDR2 YYEEEE. The CDR3 is 13 amino acids. The data derive from a study of shared clonotypes between healthy human individuals. In the study overall: CD4 naive and memory got three plates each, CD8 naive two, CD8 memory one.

Study-level findings and limits: A reduction in generation probabilities was seen for non-shared clonotypes relative to those shared by all four donors.

Per the original data handling: ImmunoSEQ yielded junction-only sequences lacking quality scores, so filtering differed. Measured with immunoSEQ multiplex PCR; TCRdb has only the in-frame clones, and not every one. V and J calls and clone size come straight from that table; D and trimming were deduced from the DNA. Of about 2 million clones listed, 85% to 95% are singletons. What was sequenced was naive CD8+ T cells sorted from blood. The chain links TRBV5-6 to TRBJ2-5; D is undetermined. The origin of this receptor is a man in his late teens or twenties in good health. CDR3: CASSASLPETQYF. The CDR3 DNA reads TGTGCCAGCAGCGCGTCCTTGCCTGAGACCCAGTACTTC.